One and the same sample provided the 15 T cell receptor beta chains below, sequenced in a study of cytomegalovirus exposure and HLA in healthy donors. The assay was immunoSEQ multiplex PCR, and TCRdb's table has in-frame clones only and misses some. The repertoire consists of 150,000 to 200,000 clones, with approximately 80% occurring once and the leading ten covering 2% to 2.5%. The specimen sequenced was PBMCs. The receptors come from a man aged 25-45 years in good health and CMV-seropositive.

The gene calls are TRBV9 and TRBJ1-1; D gene ambiguous. The germline CDR1 and CDR2 sequences are SGDLS and YYNGEE. This CDR3 region has 15 residues. Trimming shortened V by 3 bases and J by 1 base, and 13 bases separated the two germline ends. The CDR3 nucleotides are TGTGCCAGCAGCGCTACCCGAGAATGGAACACTGAAGCTTTCTTT. This gives the protein CASSATREWNTEAFF.

The rearrangement uses TRBV9 and TRBJ1-1; 8 bases agree with TRBD1. Germline V lookup: CDR1 SGDLS, CDR2 YYNGEE. The CDR3 runs 14 residues. V was pared by 2 bases and J by 5 bases, with 5 bases of the junction left unmatched. The CDR3 coding sequence is TGTGCCAGCAGCGTCGGACAGGGAAGTACTGAAGCTTTCTTT. Translation: CASSVGQGSTEAFF.

The chain uses TRBV4-1 and TRBJ2-7, with a tentative D call TRBD1 (6 bases). CDR1 and CDR2 from the germline V gene are MGHRA and YSYEKL. Deletions cut 3 bases from V and 0 bases from J, with 12 bases between. This CDR3 is 15 amino acids long. DNA for the CDR3: TGCGCCAGCAGCCATCAGGGGTCCAGCTCCTACGAGCAGTACTTC. Protein: CASSHQGSSSYEQYF.

The rearrangement links TRBV7-9 to TRBJ2-5; 14 nucleotides align to TRBD2. Germline V gene data show CDR1 as SEHNR and CDR2 as FQNEAQ (reference sequence). CDR3 size: 19 residues. Trimming cost V 4 bases and J 0 bases; bases outside gene matches: 10. The CDR3 coding sequence is TGTGCCAGCAGCTCTGGACTAGCGGGGGGCGAACTGTACCAAGAGACCCAGTACTTC. This encodes CASSSGLAGGELYQETQYF. The full variable domain, its missing parts supplied by reference TRBV7-9 and TRBJ2-5, is DTGVSQNPRHKITKRGQNVTFRCDPISEHNRLYWYRQTLGQGPEFLTYFQNEAQLEKSRLLSDRFSAERPKGSFSTLEIQRTEQGDSAMYLCASSSGLAGGELYQETQYFGPGTRLLVL.

Only one count was recorded for this clone. CDR3 region: CASIGRGDYEQYF. The CDR3 DNA reads TGTGCCAGCATCGGAAGGGGTGATTACGAGCAGTACTTC. The gene calls are TRBV6-1 and TRBJ2-7; perhaps TRBD1 as D (5 bases). Trimming pared 7 bases from V and 4 bases from J, leaving 14 bases between. CDR1 and CDR2 (germline): MNHNS, SASEGT. The CDR3 length is 13 residues.

This clone showed up just a few times. This chain connects TRBV5-1 to TRBJ2-1; D remains ambiguous. Germline CDR1 and CDR2: SGHRS and YFSETQ. The CDR3 has 11 amino acids. The V end lost 2 bases, the J end lost 8 bases, and 5 bases lay between the germline ends. For the CDR3, the DNA is TGCGCCAGCAGCTTCGAGTATGAGCAGTTCTTC. Its protein product is CASSFEYEQFF.

The rearrangement uses TRBV7-2 and TRBJ2-4, with 9 bases that match TRBD2. Germline values: CDR1 SGHTA, CDR2 FQGNSA. This CDR3 region has 15 residues. V lost 1 base and J lost 5; bases outside the gene matches: 3. CDR3 nucleotides: TGTGCCAGCAGCTTAGGAAAGCGGGGGGAAAACATTCAGTACTTC. Amino acids: CASSLGKRGENIQYF.

This clone was seen more than once but under ten times. The chain joins TRBV11-3 to TRBJ2-2; a weak D match, TRBD1 (5 bases). Germline CDR1 is SGHNT and CDR2 is YENEEA. This CDR3 has 17 amino acids. With 1 base removed from V and 4 bases from J, the gap between germline ends came to 16 bases. CDR3 nucleotides: TGTGCCAGCAGCTTAGGGAGCTCTGCCAGGGTCACCGGGGAGCTGTTTTTT. As protein: CASSLGSSARVTGELFF.

CDR3 sequence: CASSFNVRAGNTIYF. CDR3 coding DNA: TGTGCCAGCAGCTTCAACGTGCGGGCCGGAAACACCATATATTTT. The chain joins TRBV11-2 to TRBJ1-3, with D uncertain. V lost 3 bases and J 4 bases, leaving 13 bases between the germline ends. Germline CDR1 SGHAT, CDR2 FQNNGV. There are 15 residues in the CDR3.

The rearrangement joins TRBV7-9 to TRBJ2-1, with D possibly being TRBD2 (6 bases). Between the trimmed V and J ends, which lost 4 bases and 7 bases, there was a span of 11 bases. The V gene's germline CDR1 is SEHNR and CDR2 FQNEAQ (reference sequence). This CDR3 has 13 amino acids. The CDR3 DNA reads TGTGCCAGCAGCTCGGGACTGAGTAATGAGCAGTTCTTC. This encodes CASSSGLSNEQFF.

V and J are TRBV7-9 and TRBJ2-1; D is uncertain. CDR1 SEHNR and CDR2 FQNEAQ come from the germline V gene (reference sequence). The V and J ends lost 6 bases and 2 bases respectively, with 11 bases between them. CDR3 length: 14 residues. CDR3 DNA sequence: TGTGCCAGCAGTGGAGACCAAGCCTACAATGAGCAGTTCTTC. Protein: CASSGDQAYNEQFF.

This chain links TRBV6-5 with TRBJ1-2; D possibly corresponds to TRBD1 (6 bases). The V gene's germline CDR1 is MNHEY and CDR2 SVGAGI. The CDR3 length is 15 residues. Trimming pared 0 bases from V and 4 bases from J, leaving 12 bases between. The CDR3 bases are TGTGCCAGCAGTTACTCTTGGGAGGGGGGCTATGGCTACACCTTC. Translated, it gives CASSYSWEGGYGYTF.

The chain couples TRBV7-2 to TRBJ1-1; 7 bases are a match to TRBD1. This CDR3 is 17 amino acids long. CDR1 and CDR2 from the germline V gene are SGHTA and FQGNSA. V lost 2 bases and J lost 4; bases outside the gene matches: 13. CDR3 protein: CASSLLAAGGRGTEAFF. DNA for the CDR3: TGTGCCAGCAGCTTACTCGCGGCAGGGGGAAGGGGCACTGAAGCTTTCTTT.

The chain links TRBV2 to TRBJ2-5, with a tentative D call TRBD1 (5 bases). The CDR3 runs to 15 residues. V lost 6 bases and J 1 base, leaving 15 bases between the germline ends. Germline CDR1 SNHLY, CDR2 FYNNEI. CDR3 coding DNA: TGTGCCAGCAGGCTCAGGGTGTCAGGCCAAGAGACCCAGTACTTC. Encoded protein: CASRLRVSGQETQYF.

The J gene is TRBJ2-3, the V gene TRBV9, with 11 bases lining up with TRBD1. V dropped 2 bases and J dropped 3; count of bases not matched to a gene: 2. The CDR3 is made up of 15 amino acids. From germline, CDR1 is SGDLS and CDR2 YYNGEE. The CDR3 protein is CASSVGTGGTDTQYF. The DNA for the CDR3 is TGTGCCAGCAGCGTCGGGACAGGGGGTACAGATACGCAGTATTTT.